Given below is one TCR beta chain in context. The antigen is not known. Only in-frame clones appear in the TCRdb table, and some are missing; sequencing was by immunoSEQ multiplex PCR. The sample shows 350,000 or so clones, roughly 88% of them seen only once. Germline CDR1 is SGHDN and CDR2 is FVKESK. The ends were cut back, 4 bases at V and 3 bases at J, with 19 bases in the middle. The CDR3 totals 16 residues. The donors were members of the roughly 120-subject validation cohort (separate from the approximately 670-subject first cohort). The record originates from a study of cytomegalovirus exposure and HLA in healthy donors. At the level of the study: The 120 validation repertoires, a later analysis reported, used the same platform as the approximately 730 repertoires from the first cohort.

The study, taken as a whole, reports: In the 120 validation repertoires, around 95% of cluster scores exceeded 0, per a later analysis. It was reportedly the case that the classifier diagnosed cytomegalovirus status with high specificity and sensitivity.

The V call is TRBV14, the J call TRBJ2-7; maybe TRBD1 (7 bases). Sequenced sample: PBMCs. This TCR was recovered from a woman under 30 in good health and CMV-seronegative. CDR3 sequence reads: CASSPLEGQTLYEQYF. CDR3 nucleotide sequence: TGTGCCAGCAGCCCTTTGGAGGGACAGACTCTCTACGAGCAGTACTTC.